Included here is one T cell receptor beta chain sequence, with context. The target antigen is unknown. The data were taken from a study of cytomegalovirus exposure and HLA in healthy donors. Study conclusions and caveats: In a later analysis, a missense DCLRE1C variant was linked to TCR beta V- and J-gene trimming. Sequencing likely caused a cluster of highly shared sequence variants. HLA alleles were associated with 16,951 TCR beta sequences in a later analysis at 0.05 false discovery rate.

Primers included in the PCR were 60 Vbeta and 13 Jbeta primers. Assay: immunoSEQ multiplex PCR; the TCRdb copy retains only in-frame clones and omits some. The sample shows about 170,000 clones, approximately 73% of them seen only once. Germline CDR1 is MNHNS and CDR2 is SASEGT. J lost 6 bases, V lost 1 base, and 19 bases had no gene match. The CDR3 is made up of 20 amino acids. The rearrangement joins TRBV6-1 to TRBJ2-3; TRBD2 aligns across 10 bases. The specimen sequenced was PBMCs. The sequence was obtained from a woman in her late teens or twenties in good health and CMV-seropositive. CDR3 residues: CASSEGSFRVVAGGRDTQYF. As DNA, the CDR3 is TGTGCCAGCAGTGAAGGATCTTTTAGGGTGGTAGCGGGGGGAAGGGATACGCAGTATTTT.